This T cell receptor beta chain derives from a study of neurological immune-mediated disorders (dated 2019 in TCRdb). About the full investigation: Peripheral blood TCR-beta repertoires from patients with HTLV-I-associated myelopathy (HAM/TSP), patients with multiple sclerosis, and healthy controls were compared in the study using UMI-based sequencing. Longitudinal samples, technical triplicates and paired sorted CD4+ and CD8+ T-cell subsets, alongside PBMC samples, were included among the roughly 100 TCR-beta libraries. The cohort included 68 subjects: about 15 with HAM/TSP, approximately 34 with multiple sclerosis, and 20 or so healthy controls.

From a lookup of the germline V gene, CDR1 and CDR2 are SNHLY and FYNNEI. Including cysteine and phenylalanine, the CDR3 has 15 amino acids. The kept DNA is CDR3 alone, 45 bases in frame from the first base. The germline V and J ends show losses of 8 bases and 4 bases respectively, and no gene match explains 11 bases of the junction. Points the paper makes about the study in general: The highest TCR clonal expansion was observed in HAM/TSP patients, whereas the lowest was observed in MS patients, even when compared with healthy controls. Across subjects, expanded clones never shared an identical CDR3 amino acid sequence, which suggests that the TCR-beta repertoires in every group were private.

This clonotype was recorded many times. The target of this receptor is not known. Within one base of it there is no much larger clone, and no base qualities were kept. cDNA synthesis used template-switch 5'RACE with a primer carrying a 10-nucleotide random unique molecular identifier tagging each TCR transcript. Over 170 million TCR-beta sequences, covering 15-18 subjects, were produced in each sequencing run. The RNeasy kit was used for extraction of total RNA. The KAPA Real-time Library Amplification kit was used to amplify TCR-beta VDJ regions with primers targeting the TCR constant region and the 5'RACE anchor. A first PCR added sample indexes and Illumina adaptors, and a second PCR then raised library yield. After Ampure bead purification, the roughly 650 bp TCR product was size-selected on a 2% E-gel SizeSelection system. Before pooling, libraries had their quality checked on a Bioanalyzer, their concentration measured with Qubit, and their quantity determined with the Kapa Library Quantification kit. Paired-end 2 x 150 bp sequencing of the libraries was performed on an Illumina HiSeq 2500. To increase sequence diversity, about 24-32% phiX was spiked into each library pool. Regarding the original processing steps: The UMI-based MiGEC pipeline processed quality-filtered reads and removed over 80% of raw TCR sequences during error correction. IMGT germline references were used for aligning VDJ genes, and each clonotype was defined as a unique CDR3 amino acid sequence together with its V-J genes. Clonal expansion, Shannon diversity and CDR3 relatedness (CalcPairwiseDistances, ClusterSamples) were evaluated with VDJtools, and phylogenetic trees were built with CLCbio workbench. Using coefficient-of-variation modelling across technical triplicates, the study counted a clone as expanded if it had at least 8 unique UMIs. TCRdb handled the public reads itself, with Q25 trimming in fastp and clone calling in MiXCR, and kept productive beta chains. Rows are unified per CDR3 protein, each entry keeping the most common DNA and genes. None of the V and J calls come from the authors' own analysis; TCRdb made them. The sample yields about 41,000 distinct CDR3 sequences; roughly 15% were counted once. The ten largest account for approximately 3.6% of the sample.

For the sorted-subset TCR libraries, the starting material was 750,000 to 1,000,000 sorted CD4+ or CD8+ T cells. Peripheral blood underwent Ficoll-Hypaque density gradient centrifugation to isolate PBMCs, which were then cryopreserved in liquid nitrogen. Paired sorted CD4+ and CD8+ subsets came from healthy controls, HAM/TSP patients and MS patients. The clonotype comes from a woman aged 55 to 70 with HTLV-1-associated myelopathy (HAM/TSP). Recombination connected TRBV2 to TRBJ2-1; a stretch of 7 junction bases matches TRBD2. Sequencing was performed on CD4+ T cells from blood. The CDR3 has the sequence CASSGELAAYNEQFF. Here is the DNA: TGTGCCAGCTCTGGCGAGCTAGCGGCGTACAATGAGCAGTTCTTC.